This paragraph covers one TCR beta chain sequence. TCRdb analysed the RT-PCR reads with MiXCR anew, one entry per CDR3 protein. The table lists just under 550,000 distinct CDR3 sequences, under 30% of them singletons, with approximately 3% in the top ten. V dropped 4 bases and J dropped 1 base, with 13 bases sitting between them. This CDR3 has 15 amino acids. The data belong to a study of response to subunit inactivated influenza vaccine. These data also featured in a second study, about T cells expressing NK-cell markers. That study adds: As the method of synthesis, 5'RACE template switching with UMIs yielded TCR beta cDNA. Repertoires of TCR beta were obtained from T cells sorted as CD3+CD56+NKG2C+, CD3+CD56+NKG2C- and CD3+CD56-NKG2C+. Serological testing identified most of the eight sequenced donors as HCMV-seropositive and one as seronegative. In several experiments, sorting was restricted to alpha-beta TCR T cells by an anti-gamma-delta TCR antibody. More than five donors had dominant NKG2C+ clonotypes that comprised about 1.0-7.5% of their CD8+ T cells.

The sequence was obtained from a middle-aged man who received an inactivated influenza vaccine. The chain carries TRBV12-3 or TRBV12-4 and TRBJ1-1; D is perhaps TRBD1 (5 bases). The sample here was CD4+ T cells sorted from PBMCs, taken less than 13 days after vaccination. CDR3 DNA: TGTGCCAGCAGTTGGGACCGACGAGCGAACACTGAAGCTTTCTTT. Its protein product is CASSWDRRANTEAFF.